This T cell receptor beta chain was observed in a study of T cells in Graves' hyperthyroidism and ophthalmopathy (dated by TCRdb to between 2017 and 2020). For the study in its entirety: Peripheral blood samples were taken at initial diagnosis, before any treatment was given. TCR V-J signatures able to tell the groups apart were searched for in a discovery cohort of some 100 patients, of whom roughly 42 had Graves' ophthalmopathy and around 57 had stable Graves' hyperthyroidism. In over five Graves' hyperthyroidism patients, the study also compared T-cell repertoires from thyroid tissue with T-cell repertoires from blood. For training and testing, the 100 or so patients in the discovery cohort were randomly divided in a 7:3 ratio. Prospective prediction of ophthalmopathy was tested in an independent validation cohort consisting of roughly 19 hyperthyroidism patients and around 16 patients who later progressed to ophthalmopathy. Following sampling, methimazole starting at 30 mg daily was given to hyperthyroidism patients, and high-dose intravenous methylprednisolone was given to ophthalmopathy patients. The paper reports TCR Vbeta CDR3 sequencing of fewer than 150 peripheral blood samples: some 41 ophthalmopathy, 75 to 80 hyperthyroidism and 17 progressor patients. Study-wide conclusions, independent of this receptor: In validation, progression to ophthalmopathy was predicted by the model with 70% to 71% sensitivity and around 76% specificity, a median of roughly 6.4 months before onset. A 13 V-J signature model separated ophthalmopathy from stable hyperthyroidism, with approximately 87% sensitivity and about 81% specificity in cross-validation and 80%/75% in testing. Most expanded thyroid clonotypes (frequency above 0.001) were also found in blood, which suggests that blood repertoires may mirror thyroid immune responses. No statistical method was used to set the sample size in advance, and investigators knew the group allocation.

Between the V and J ends, shortened by 3 bases and 6 bases respectively, the junction contains 17 bases. The CDR3 covers 15 residues, taking in both the cysteine and the phenylalanine. Only the CDR3 DNA is retained, 45 bases long and in frame from the first base. The germline V gene yields MDHEN for CDR1 and SYDVKM for CDR2. This clonotype was counted only a few times. The clone's antigen remains unknown. Base qualities are not recorded, but no much larger clone differs from it by a single base. Stable Graves' hyperthyroidism was defined as the absence of progression to ophthalmopathy over 18 months of follow-up. The hyperthyroidism patients were between 18 and 65 years old and newly diagnosed, with a disease duration of less than 2 months. Patients with uncontrolled infections, other autoimmune diseases, pregnancy or lactation were excluded. Clinical symptoms, serum thyroxine and TRAb, thyroid ultrasound, and orbital computed tomography formed the basis for the diagnoses. PBMCs were separated from about 10 ml of fresh peripheral blood using Ficoll-Paque density gradient centrifugation. Total RNA was extracted with Trizol reagent, and quality was checked on an Agilent 2100 Bioanalyzer.

TCR beta CDR3 regions were amplified from RNA transcripts. The first round of RT-PCR for the TCR CDR3 was performed with the HTBI primer set and the Qiagen OneStep RT-PCR kit. Libraries were constructed in a second round of multiplex PCR, after which size selection and purification were carried out. Sequencing of the libraries was done on an Illumina HiSeq2000 using paired-end 100 bp reads. Per the source publication's procedure: Raw data were processed with SOAPnuke, discarding reads with adapters, uncalled bases, mean Phred below 15, or no exact constant-primer or identifier match. COPE v1.2.5 was used to merge the high-quality paired reads, and each unique nucleotide sequence was defined as a clonotype. MiTCR v1.1 was used to align clonotypes to the IMGT TRBV, TRBD and TRBJ reference segments. Analysis was restricted to V-J combinations with a frequency above 0.0001, which covered roughly 99% of repertoires. The TCS score was defined as F50 (clonal expansion) divided by E x V (chaos), with BLOSUM62-based TCRdist calculated between CDR3 peptides within each V-J. Welch's t-statistics and random forest reduced 500 to 650 V-J features to about 13, which were used in a naive Bayes classifier (R e1071). TCRdb trimmed public reads at Q25 via fastp, called clones via MiXCR and kept in-frame beta chains. CDR3 protein sequences are deduplicated, and each keeps its most common genes and DNA. These V and J calls rely on TCRdb rather than the paper's analysis. The sample table contains 540,000 or so distinct CDR3 sequences; only one count was recorded for about a sixth of them. Of the sample, 7.3% is held by the ten largest clones.

The receptor was isolated from a woman between 25 and 40 years old with Graves' hyperthyroidism. The sequenced material came from blood. The chain is encoded by TRBV28 joined to TRBJ1-2; TRBD1 is perhaps the D gene, given 6 matching bases. The nucleotide sequence reads as follows: TGTGCCAGCAGTTTTATGCAGGGGCTATTACATGGCTACACCTTC. Its coded protein is CASSFMQGLLHGYTF.